Listed below are T cell receptor beta chains from one sample, sequenced in a study of blood T cell repertoires in COVID-19. The data were produced by immunoSEQ multiplex PCR, yet TCRdb's version contains in-frame clones alone and is incomplete. The sample includes more than 250,000 clones, more than 80% of them seen just once. Sample: peripheral blood. The origin of the receptors is a man between 18 and 29 years old who had recovered from COVID-19. Both conserved end residues are part of each CDR3. Each record gives: CDR3 length, V gene, clone size, J gene, CDR3 protein. Expanded clones get a size class; other rows say once, few or many, or leave the size out.

length: 15; V: TRBV15; size: once; J: TRBJ2-7; CDR3: CATSRVTGQDYEQYF
length: 14; V: TRBV27; size: once; J: TRBJ1-5; CDR3: CASSSTYSNQPQHF
length: 12; V: TRBV27; size: NA; J: TRBJ1-1; CDR3: CASSPNRVEAFF
length: 15; V: TRBV6-5; size: NA; J: TRBJ2-7; CDR3: CASSYSWTEPYEQYF
length: 15; V: TRBV6-1; size: NA; J: TRBJ1-1; CDR3: CASSERVPFSAEAFF
length: 15; V: TRBV7-9; size: NA; J: TRBJ2-2; CDR3: CASSFGQGVIGELFF
length: 16; V: TRBV7-2; size: NA; J: TRBJ1-5; CDR3: CASSLGRAEGNQPQHF
length: 14; V: TRBV7-9; size: NA; J: TRBJ1-2; CDR3: CASSLAPGEGGYTF
length: 18; V: TRBV18; size: NA; J: TRBJ1-1; CDR3: CASSLRTMVRVRDTEAFF
length: 16; V: TRBV7-3; size: NA; J: TRBJ2-2; CDR3: CASSSGPALGRGELFF
length: 20; V: TRBV9; size: NA; J: TRBJ2-7; CDR3: CASSVESAGTGGRAFYEQYF
length: 14; V: TRBV2; size: NA; J: TRBJ2-7; CDR3: CASSEILTENEQYF
length: 12; V: TRBV29-1; size: NA; J: TRBJ2-5; CDR3: CSVAGSLETQYF
length: 14; V: TRBV5-3; size: NA; J: TRBJ2-3; CDR3: CARSPRGGGDTQYF
length: 15; V: TRBV4-1; size: NA; J: TRBJ1-3; CDR3: CASSQRLSLGNTIYF
length: 16; V: TRBV18; size: once; J: TRBJ2-3; CDR3: CASSPGLAGGPNTQYF
length: 15; V: TRBV7-9; size: NA; J: TRBJ1-1; CDR3: CASSLHTGADTEAFF
length: 16; V: TRBV7-9; size: NA; J: TRBJ2-1; CDR3: CASSLLGLAGGYEQFF
length: 14; V: TRBV18; size: NA; J: TRBJ1-5; CDR3: CASSNMDSDQPQHF
length: 15; V: TRBV30; size: NA; J: TRBJ2-7; CDR3: CAWSPTSGSVYEQYF
length: 13; V: TRBV29-1; size: NA; J: TRBJ1-1; CDR3: CSVVETANTEAFF
length: 14; V: TRBV3-1/TRBV3-2; size: NA; J: TRBJ2-7; CDR3: CASSQRDRDFEQYF
length: 14; V: TRBV6-2/TRBV6-3; size: NA; J: TRBJ1-1; CDR3: CASSARQSNTEAFF